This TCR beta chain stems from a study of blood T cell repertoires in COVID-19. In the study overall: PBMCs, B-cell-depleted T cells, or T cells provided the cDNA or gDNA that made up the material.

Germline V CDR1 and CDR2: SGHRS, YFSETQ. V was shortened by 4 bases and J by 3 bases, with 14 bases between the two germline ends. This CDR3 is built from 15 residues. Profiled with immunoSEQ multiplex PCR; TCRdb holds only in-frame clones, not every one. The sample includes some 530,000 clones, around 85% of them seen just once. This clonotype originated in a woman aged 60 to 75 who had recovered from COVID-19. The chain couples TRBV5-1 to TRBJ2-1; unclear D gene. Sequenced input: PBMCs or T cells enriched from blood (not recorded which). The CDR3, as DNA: TGCGCCAGCAGCGTGGACCCCTTCGGCTACAATGAGCAGTTCTTC. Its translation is CASSVDPFGYNEQFF.